This T cell receptor beta chain comes out of a study of T cell responses to AZD1222 COVID-19 vaccine. The study's findings and limits: Spike-specific TCR breadth and depth went up after people got two AZD1222 doses. There were mostly white British donors and more females than males, and clonal diversity was possibly underestimated. Among spike-specific TCRs, nearly half reportedly target unmutated variant regions.

A word on this clone: The antigen remains unidentified.

The germline gives CDR1 SGHRS, CDR2 YFSETQ. CDR3 length: 14 residues. Between the trimmed V and J ends, which lost 7 bases and 5 bases, there was a span of 13 bases. The table came from immunoSEQ multiplex PCR; TCRdb's copy has only in-frame clones and leaves some out. The table records 140,000 or so clones, around 94% of them present only once. This receptor was obtained from an adult who had recovered from COVID-19. The chain links TRBV5-1 to TRBJ1-6; a possible D gene is TRBD1 (5 bases). The starting material was peripheral blood, obtained after recovery from COVID-19. CDR3 sequence (DNA): TGCGCCAGCGGACCGGGGCTGGATAATTCACCCCTCCACTTT. Amino acids: CASGPGLDNSPLHF.